The 7 T cell receptor beta chains presented below share a single source sample, sequenced in a study of graft-versus-host responses after intestinal transplantation (dated by TCRdb to the early 2020s). Library prep was done by the immunoSEQ multiplex PCR assay. TCRdb retrieved this table from immuneACCESS and kept in-frame rearrangements only. Not all clones are present; in checked studies, unresolved V genes account for under half, and no reason is known for the remainder. Recorded for this sample are around 10,000 clones; almost 95% of them occurred a single time. In total, the top ten clones hold more than 4% of the sample. The sample was PBMCs, taken less than 70 days after transplant. The receptors stem from a human patient who received an intestinal transplant, so some T cells may come from the graft donor.

This clone was seen only once. J is TRBJ2-3 and V is TRBV28, with 9 positions matching TRBD1. The junction had 14 bases not matched to a gene; V was cut back by 4 bases and J by 3 bases. CDR1 and CDR2 from the germline V gene are MDHEN and SYDVKM. There are 18 residues in the CDR3. This chain's CDR3 is CASSSMTRQGDVTDTQYF. The CDR3, as DNA: TGTGCCAGCAGTTCCATGACGAGACAGGGGGATGTGACAGATACGCAGTATTTT.

The chain combines TRBV29-1 with TRBJ2-3; no definite D call. Germline CDR1 SQVTM, CDR2 ANQGSEA. The ends were cut back, 5 bases at V and 1 base at J, with 10 bases in the middle. The CDR3 length is 13 residues. The CDR3 region is CSVNQPGTDTQYF. CDR3 nucleotide sequence: TGCAGCGTTAACCAGCCCGGCACAGATACGCAGTATTTT.

The gene calls are TRBV28 and TRBJ2-2, with D possibly being TRBD2 (6 bases). This CDR3 region has 15 residues. Trimming took off 3 bases at V and 1 base at J, with 9 bases between the two ends. Germline V gene lookup returns CDR1 MDHEN and CDR2 SYDVKM. CDR3 protein: CASSFWGENTGELFF. CDR3 DNA sequence: TGTGCCAGCAGTTTTTGGGGGGAGAACACCGGGGAGCTGTTTTTT.

This chain connects TRBV2 to TRBJ2-7, with 10 bases that match TRBD2. With 7 bases clipped from V and 5 bases from J, the junction kept 11 bases outside the gene matches. CDR1 is SNHLY and CDR2 is FYNNEI in the germline V gene. This CDR3 spans 15 amino acids. CDR3 region: CASMELAGRQDEQYF. The DNA of the CDR3 is TGTGCCAGCATGGAACTAGCGGGACGGCAGGACGAGCAGTACTTC.

The chain recombines TRBV6-5 with TRBJ2-3; 8 bases line up with TRBD2. The CDR3 sequence is 15 residues long. The germline gives CDR1 MNHEY, CDR2 SVGAGI. V lost 5 bases, J lost 0 bases, and 4 bases stayed unmatched. As DNA, the CDR3 is TGTGCCAGCAGTCCCAGCGGGAGAAGCACAGATACGCAGTATTTT. Encoded protein: CASSPSGRSTDTQYF.

With regard to this clone: One junction end does not reproduce the germline sequence, and a read error may be involved. V and J are TRBV7-9 and TRBJ2-7, with TRBD2 as a possible D gene (5 bases). Germline loops: CDR1 SEHNR, CDR2 FQNEAQ (reference sequence). The CDR3 is 17 residues long. The CDR3 DNA follows: TGTGCCAGCAGCTTACCCCGGGTAGCGACTCCCTCCTACGGGCAGTACTTC. It encodes CASSLPRVATPSYGQYF. Variable domain in full (rest from reference TRBV7-9 and TRBJ2-7): DTGVSQNPRHKITKRGQNVTFRCDPISEHNRLYWYRQTLGQGPEFLTYFQNEAQLEKSRLLSDRFSAERPKGSFSTLEIQRTEQGDSAMYLCASSLPRVATPSYGQYFGPGTRLTVT.

The chain couples TRBV7-2 to TRBJ2-7; weak D call: TRBD2 (5 bases). CDR3 size: 15 residues. V lost 10 bases and J 0 bases, leaving 19 bases between the germline ends. Looked up from germline, CDR1 is SGHTA and CDR2 is FQGNSA. The CDR3 DNA is TGTGCCACCCAGGTGTGGGCGGGCCTCTCCTACGAGCAGTACTTC. This encodes CATQVWAGLSYEQYF.